This T cell receptor beta chain emerged from a study of identical twins listed by TCRdb under 2016. Turning to the overall study: TCR alpha and beta repertoires from monozygotic twins, unrelated adults of various ages and cord blood were deep-sequenced to test whether fetal clonotypes persist. To rule out contamination, the twin experiments were replicated at different times with different library preparation protocols.

Every donor in the study was a healthy Caucasian. Three pairs of female monozygotic twins, all aged roughly 18 to 29 years, were included in the twin cohort. RNA for TCR libraries was isolated from peripheral blood mononuclear cells. Looking up the germline V gene yields CDR1 ENHRY and CDR2 SYGVKD. Its CDR3 holds 15 amino acids, cysteine through phenylalanine. CDR3 DNA is the only sequence kept; it has 45 bases, read in frame from the first base. V is pruned by 3 bases and J by 3 bases, leaving 1 base of the junction without a gene match. The full study reports these points: Compared with coincidental sharing between unrelated individuals, out-of-frame TCR alpha sequences shared between twins showed an excess of sequences with low generation probability. Fewer insertions were carried by abundant cord blood beta clonotypes; a weaker similar trend was observed in young adult naive repertoires, while no such trend was observed in memory repertoires. Out-of-frame TCR alpha sharing in monozygotic twins was systematically underestimated by recombination models, whereas sharing between unrelated individuals was in agreement with the recombination models. Excess twin sharing in beta out-of-frame sequences was weaker because fewer shared sequences lowered the signal-to-noise ratio. Conclusions relied on cross-sectional statistical analysis, since the same donors could not be followed over many years. Zero-insertion analyses could be partly confounded by invariant T cells such as MAIT and iNKT, though diverse VJ usage argued against such confounding for most clonotypes.

This clonotype turned up a few times. It has no known antigen specificity. Qualities for individual bases were not recorded, and no much larger clone is one base off. The library was produced with 5' RACE. The data were produced on an Illumina HiSeq 2000. Template switching introduced a universal primer binding site; the final cDNA contained a unique molecular identifier, enabling accurate counting of TCR cDNA molecules. First-strand cDNA for TCR alpha and beta chains was synthesized from specific primers in the conserved constant-segment region. To control for contamination, every cDNA library carried two barcodes: a SMART-Mk sample barcode plus Illumina barcodes. TruSeq adapter sequences along with Illumina sample barcodes were introduced in two successive PCR steps. TCR alpha and beta cDNA libraries were sequenced on the Illumina HiSeq platform with custom primers. On the authors' methods: Unique molecular identifiers were extracted from raw reads with MiGEC, and CDR3 positions were determined with MiXCR. For each individual, recombination models were inferred using an EM algorithm with the repgenHMM and IGoR tools. The analysis of shared clonotypes was done with the tcR package in R, with sharing normalized by the product of cloneset sizes. To study raw recombination free of thymic and clonal selection effects, out-of-frame nonproductive sequences were analyzed. In-frame beta chains were kept once TCRdb had trimmed the public reads at Q25 with fastp and called clones with MiXCR. When rows share a CDR3 protein, they turn into one entry using the most common DNA and genes. The V and J calls and clone size are TCRdb's, not the authors'. Here the sample has fewer than 800,000 distinct CDR3 sequences; roughly 7.1% occur a single time. The top ten constitute over 1.5% of the sample.

These data are also associated with another study on yellow fever vaccine responses in identical twins. Per that second paper: According to the authors, the vaccine-induced T cell response in identical twins seemed to be partly convergent and partly specific to each individual. Focusing on identical twins, the study followed the T cell clones that responded to the vaccine, and did so with precision.

The chain is encoded by TRBV10-3 joined to TRBJ2-5, with TRBD2 identical over 13 junction bases. The receptor comes from a young woman in good health. The material sequenced was PBMCs. The CDR3 region reads CAISDGLAGEETQYF. The DNA sequence is given as TGTGCCATCAGTGACGGACTAGCGGGAGAAGAGACCCAGTACTTC.